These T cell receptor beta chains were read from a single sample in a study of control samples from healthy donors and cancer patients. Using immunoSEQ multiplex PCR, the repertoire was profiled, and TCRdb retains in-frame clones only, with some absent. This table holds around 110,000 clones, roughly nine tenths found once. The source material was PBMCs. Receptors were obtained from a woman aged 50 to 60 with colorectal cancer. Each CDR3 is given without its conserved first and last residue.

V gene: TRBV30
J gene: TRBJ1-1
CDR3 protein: AWSVGSNTEAF

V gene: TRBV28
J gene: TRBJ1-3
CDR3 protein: ASSLRLAPSGNTIY

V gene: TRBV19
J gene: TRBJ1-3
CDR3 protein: ASRSHRSGNTIY

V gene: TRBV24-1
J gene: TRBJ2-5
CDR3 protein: ATSPAPGQPGLEETQY

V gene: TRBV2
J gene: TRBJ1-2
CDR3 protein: ASSERGSNYGYT

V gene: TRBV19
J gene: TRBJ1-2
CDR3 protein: ASSRDGGFRNYGYT

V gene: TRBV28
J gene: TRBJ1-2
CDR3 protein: ASTSNYGYT

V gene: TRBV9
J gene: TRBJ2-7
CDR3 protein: ASSPRTSESYEQY

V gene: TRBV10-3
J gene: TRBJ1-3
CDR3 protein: AISAASGPAGNTIY

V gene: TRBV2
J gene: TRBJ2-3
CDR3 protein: ASRVSPTTDTQY

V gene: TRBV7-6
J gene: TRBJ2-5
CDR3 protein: ASSPRRQEGQETQY

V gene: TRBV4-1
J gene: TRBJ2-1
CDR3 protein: ASSLPDRPSGQQF

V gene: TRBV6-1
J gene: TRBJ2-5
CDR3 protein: ASGGLAGTQY

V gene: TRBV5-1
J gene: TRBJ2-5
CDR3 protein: ASSMDSETQY

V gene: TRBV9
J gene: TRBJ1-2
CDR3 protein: ASSNLLRGYT

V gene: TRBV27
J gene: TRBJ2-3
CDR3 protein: ASSLAGGSNTQY

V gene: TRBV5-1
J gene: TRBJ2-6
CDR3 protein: ASSLVASGANVLT

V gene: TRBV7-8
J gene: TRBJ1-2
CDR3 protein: ASSSTGGYGYT

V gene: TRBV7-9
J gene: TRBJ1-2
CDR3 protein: ASSQTQLRYGYT

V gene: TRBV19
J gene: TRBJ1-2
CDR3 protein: ASSPSGVAYGYT

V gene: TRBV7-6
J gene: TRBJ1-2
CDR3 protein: ASSLFEGQNYGYT

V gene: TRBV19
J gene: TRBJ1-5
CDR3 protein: ASSIGVRGRDQPQH